This T cell receptor beta chain was identified in a study of a mutant IDH1 vaccine in newly diagnosed glioma. About the research overall: Pretreatment consisted of radiotherapy, temozolomide, or both, with most receiving both. Week 35 was safety follow-up visit V12; week 47 was end-of-study visit V13. Study results and caveats: Detectable vaccine-induced immune responses arose in around 92% of patients.

The CDR3 loop spans 13 amino acids. Trimming stripped 0 bases from V and 7 bases from J, with 10 bases between. Germline V gene sequence: CDR1 SGHRS, CDR2 YFSETQ. Clones were read by immunoSEQ multiplex PCR, and TCRdb kept only the in-frame ones, dropping some. In the table there are about 64,000 clones, 60% to 75% of which are singletons. This clone occurred once. Its target is unknown. Time point meaning: week 35, safety follow-up. Every vaccine dose comprised 300 ug of mutant IDH1 20-mer peptide plus topical imiquimod. The rearrangement links TRBV5-1 to TRBJ2-5; D unclear. The sequence was obtained from a man aged 45-65 years with glioma. The sample in question was PBMCs, obtained from a glioma patient whose treatment included an IDH1 peptide vaccine. CDR3 coding DNA: TGCGCCAGCAGCTTGGGGCAGGAAGGGACCCAGTACTTC. Translating gives CASSLGQEGTQYF. Based on the CDR3 plus reference TRBV5-1 and TRBJ2-5, the full variable domain is KAGVTQTPRYLIKTRGQQVTLSCSPISGHRSVSWYQQTPGQGLQFLFEYFSETQRNKGNFPGRFSGRQFSNSRSEMNVSTLELGDSALYLCASSLGQEGTQYFGPGTRLLVL.